Presented here are 8 T cell receptor beta chains from one specimen sequenced in a study of cytomegalovirus exposure and HLA in healthy donors. This PCR relied on a set of 60 Vbeta primers and 13 Jbeta primers. Assay: immunoSEQ multiplex PCR; the TCRdb copy retains only in-frame clones and omits some. The sample has tens of thousands of clones, roughly 82% seen once. The specimen was PBMCs. The receptors originated from a male donor in good health and CMV-seropositive.

The chain is built from TRBV30 and TRBJ1-5, with 7 nucleotides matching TRBD1. There are 15 residues in the CDR3. Germline-derived CDR1 and CDR2 are GTSNPN and SVGIG (reference sequence). The V and J ends lost 2 bases and 0 bases, in that order; junction bases with no gene match: 4. CDR3 protein: CAWSLGQVSNQPQHF. The CDR3 DNA is TGTGCCTGGAGTCTAGGACAGGTTAGCAATCAGCCCCAGCATTTT.

This chain links TRBV7-6 with TRBJ1-3, with 7 nucleotides matching TRBD1. CDR1 is SGHVS, CDR2 FNYEAQ, per germline. This CDR3 is built from 15 residues. After removal of 5 bases from V and 2 bases from J, the junction contained 6 bases not matched to a gene. The CDR3, as DNA: TGTGCCAGCAGCCTACAGGGGAACGCTGGAAACACCATATATTTT. This encodes CASSLQGNAGNTIYF. Full variable domain (outside the CDR3, taken from reference TRBV7-6 and TRBJ1-3): GAGVSQSPRYKVTKRGQDVALRCDPISGHVSLYWYRQALGQGPEFLTYFNYEAQQDKSGLPNDRFSAERPEGSISTLTIQRTEQRDSAMYRCASSLQGNAGNTIYFGEGSWLTVV.

V gene TRBV11-2 combines with J gene TRBJ2-5, with TRBD2 as a possible D gene (5 bases). CDR1 and CDR2 (germline): SGHAT, FQNNGV. V gave up 8 bases and J gave up 0 bases, with 19 bases separating them. CDR3 length equals 16 residues. CDR3 sequence reads: CASANVGSGYQETQYF. The CDR3 coding sequence is TGTGCCAGCGCTAATGTGGGTTCGGGGTACCAAGAGACCCAGTACTTC. Variable domain in full (rest from reference TRBV11-2 and TRBJ2-5): EAGVAQSPRYKIIEKRQSVAFWCNPISGHATLYWYQQILGQGPKLLIQFQNNGVVDDSQLPKDRFSAERLKGVDSTLKIQPAKLEDSAVYLCASANVGSGYQETQYFGPGTRLLVL.

This chain uses TRBV2 with TRBJ2-7, with a tentative D call TRBD2 (5 bases). Germline CDR1 reads SNHLY; CDR2 reads FYNNEI. The CDR3 extends over 14 amino acids. The V end was cut by 3 bases, the J end by 0 bases, with 9 bases between. CDR3 residues: CASSDGLNSYEQYF. The CDR3, as DNA: TGTGCCAGCAGTGACGGACTGAACTCCTACGAGCAGTACTTC.

This clone was observed a single time. The J gene is TRBJ2-7, the V gene TRBV19, with D perhaps matching TRBD1 (5 bases). The germline V gene has CDR1 LNHDA and CDR2 SQIVND (reference sequence). V was pared by 6 bases and J by 6 bases, with 18 bases between. CDR3 length equals 14 residues. CDR3 sequence reads: CASRIRAEVGEQYF. The CDR3 nucleotides are TGTGCCAGTAGAATCAGGGCGGAAGTCGGCGAGCAGTACTTC. Filled out from reference TRBV19 and TRBJ2-7, the complete variable domain reads DGGITQSPKYLFRKEGQNVTLSCEQNLNHDAMYWYRQDPGQGLRLIYYSQIVNDFQKGDIAEGYSVSREKKESFPLTVTSAQKNPTAFYLCASRIRAEVGEQYFGPGTRLTVT.

This chain uses TRBV30 with TRBJ2-1; 15 positions match TRBD2. CDR1 and CDR2 from the germline V gene are GTSNPN and SVGIG (reference sequence). Losses at the gene ends were 8 bases for V and 7 bases for J; bases not matched to a gene: 6. This CDR3 region has 14 residues. CDR3 in amino acids: CAHRTSGGGNEQFF. In DNA form, the CDR3 reads TGTGCCCACAGGACTAGCGGGGGGGGTAATGAGCAGTTCTTC. Drawing the rest from reference TRBV30 and TRBJ2-1, the complete variable domain is SQTIHQWPATLVQPVGSPLSLECTVEGTSNPNLYWYRQAAGRGLQLLFYSVGIGQISSEVPQNLSASRPQDRQFILSSKKLLLSDSGFYLCAHRTSGGGNEQFFGPGTRLTVL.

This sequence joins TRBV18 and TRBJ2-1; possible D gene TRBD1, 6 bases. Germline CDR1 reads KGHSH; CDR2 reads LQKENI. The V and J ends lost 3 bases and 4 bases respectively, with 16 bases between them. There are 16 residues in the CDR3. This chain's CDR3 is CASSPTGLMVYNEQFF. The CDR3 DNA reads TGTGCCAGCTCACCGACAGGTCTTATGGTTTACAATGAGCAGTTCTTC.

The V gene is TRBV5-1, the J gene TRBJ2-1, with 7 nucleotides matching TRBD2. The V segment lost 0 bases and the J segment 8 bases; nucleotides outside the gene matches: 8. This CDR3 has 15 amino acids. CDR1 is SGHRS and CDR2 is YFSETQ in the germline V gene. The CDR3 coding sequence is TGCGCCAGCAGCTTGGGACTAGCCCAGGTTGATGAGCAGTTCTTC. Amino acid sequence: CASSLGLAQVDEQFF.